The sequence of this T cell receptor (beta chain) was determined in a study of blood T cell repertoires in COVID-19. Across the whole study: Acute and convalescent COVID-19 specimens originated in the United States, Italy and Spain. T cells, B-cell-depleted T cells, or PBMCs supplied cDNA or gDNA.

Study processing details: Nucleated cell counts were estimated from reference gene primer amplification. Sequenced by immunoSEQ multiplex PCR; TCRdb stores in-frame clones only, minus some. That table furnishes V, J and clone size, whereas the DNA furnished D and trimming. In the table there are about 76,000 clones, 65% to 90% of which are singletons. CDR1 MDHEN and CDR2 SYDVKM come from the germline V gene. Trimming left V 5 bases short and J 0 bases short, with 17 bases between. CDR3 length: 17 residues. Patients from Seattle were sampled longitudinally, starting during active infection. The chain couples TRBV28 to TRBJ1-5, with TRBD1 as a possible D gene (5 bases). The source of this sequence is a man aged 45-65 years with COVID-19, enrolled during active disease. The sequencing sample was made of peripheral blood. The CDR3 DNA sequence: TGTGCCAGCAGTGGGGCCAGGCTAAGGTTTAGCAATCAGCCCCAGCATTTT. Its translation is CASSGARLRFSNQPQHF.